The source of this TCR beta chain is a study of T cells expressing NK-cell markers. From its re-call of the 5' RACE reads, TCRdb lists each CDR3 protein once, without DNA. The listing contains 550,000 or so distinct CDR3 sequences. CDR1 is DFQATT and CDR2 is SNEGSKA in the germline V gene (reference sequence). The CDR3 contains 16 residues. The rearrangement uses TRBV20-1 and TRBJ2-3; TCRdb lists TRBD2, though no DNA is available to test this call. Material: blood T cells: a sorted CD56 or NKG2C T cell subset, CD4+ or CD8+ T cells, or bulk PBMC T cells (not recorded which). The receptor's source is a man aged 18 to 29 in good health. The CDR3 is CSAKLGLVKNTDTQYF.